Presented here are 32 T cell receptor beta chains from one specimen sequenced in a study of blood T cell repertoires in COVID-19. The assay was immunoSEQ multiplex PCR, and TCRdb's table has in-frame clones only and misses some. This sample has about 290,000 clones, with 89% found just once. The sequencing input was peripheral blood. These receptor sequences come from a woman in her 40s who had recovered from COVID-19.

The V call is TRBV5-1, the J call TRBJ2-1; D unresolved. The CDR3 is made up of 14 amino acids. Deletions cut 0 bases from V and 8 bases from J, with 12 bases between. CDR1 SGHRS and CDR2 YFSETQ come from the germline V gene. The CDR3 reads CASSLVVAMDEQFF. The CDR3 nucleotides read TGCGCCAGCAGCTTGGTGGTAGCTATGGATGAGCAGTTCTTC.

This clone was counted only a few times. This rearrangement joins TRBV27 to TRBJ2-1; D is perhaps TRBD2 (6 bases). V dropped 5 bases and J dropped 5 bases, with 10 bases sitting between them. The CDR3 length is 13 residues. CDR1 is MNHEY, CDR2 SMNVEV, per germline (reference sequence). The CDR3: CASSRRENNEQFF. The DNA for the CDR3 is TGTGCCAGCAGTAGGAGGGAGAACAATGAGCAGTTCTTC.

This clone was seen only once. The chain couples TRBV4-2 to TRBJ2-5; the match to TRBD2 covers 10 bases. Germline values: CDR1 LGHNA, CDR2 YNFKEQ. With V trimmed by 2 bases and J by 3 bases, 0 bases remained unmatched. The CDR3 runs to 14 residues. The CDR3 nucleotides read TGTGCCAGCAGCCAACTAGCGGGAGAAGAGACCCAGTACTTC. It translates to CASSQLAGEETQYF.

V usage is TRBV3-1 (or the pseudogene TRBV3-2) and J usage is TRBJ1-2; D call uncertain. Germline V gives CDR1 LGHDT, CDR2 YNNKEL (reference sequence). This CDR3 contains 13 residues. Trimming cost V 3 bases and J 4 bases, with 9 bases left between them. The CDR3 spells CASSHSQFYGYTF. The CDR3 DNA is TGTGCCAGCAGCCATTCACAGTTCTATGGCTACACCTTC.

J is TRBJ1-5 and V is TRBV19; a weak D match, TRBD1 (6 bases). Per germline, CDR1 LNHDA and CDR2 SQIVND (reference sequence). V was pared by 1 base and J by 4 bases, with 11 bases between. The CDR3 covers 15 residues. As DNA, the CDR3 is TGTGCCAGTAGTATAGCGGGCAGGGGTAATCAGCCCCAGCATTTT. The encoded protein is CASSIAGRGNQPQHF. Looking up the rest from reference TRBV19 and TRBJ1-5 gives the full variable domain: DGGITQSPKYLFRKEGQNVTLSCEQNLNHDAMYWYRQDPGQGLRLIYYSQIVNDFQKGDIAEGYSVSREKKESFPLTVTSAQKNPTAFYLCASSIAGRGNQPQHFGDGTRLSIL.

The chain uses TRBV11-2 and TRBJ1-6; D uncertain. CDR3 length: 14 amino acids. V dropped 5 bases and J dropped 1 base, with 6 bases sitting between them. The germline gives CDR1 SGHAT, CDR2 FQNNGV. The CDR3 reads CASSRESYNSPLHF. The CDR3 bases are TGTGCCAGCAGCCGAGAGTCCTATAATTCACCCCTCCACTTT.

This clone was observed a handful of times. The gene calls are TRBV7-6 and TRBJ2-1; TRBD2 matches at 9 bases. Germline assignment: CDR1 SGHVS and CDR2 FNYEAQ. V lost 4 bases, J lost 6 bases, and 7 bases stayed unmatched. The CDR3 extends over 15 amino acids. This CDR3 reads CASSSLAGVSNEQFF. The CDR3 DNA reads as TGTGCCAGCAGCTCTTTAGCGGGAGTCTCCAATGAGCAGTTCTTC.

V usage is TRBV3-1 (or the pseudogene TRBV3-2) and J usage is TRBJ2-1; 7 bases align to TRBD2. V lost 4 bases, J lost 4 bases, and 1 base stayed unmatched. The CDR3 sequence is 13 residues long. Germline CDR1 LGHDT, CDR2 YNNKEL (reference sequence). CDR3 nucleotide sequence: TGTGCCAGCAGCCCGCGGGGGTACAATGAGCAGTTCTTC. Amino acids: CASSPRGYNEQFF.

The chain uses TRBV19 and TRBJ1-4, with 7 bases fitting TRBD1. V gave up 6 bases and J gave up 7 bases; unmatched junction bases: 8. From germline, CDR1 is LNHDA and CDR2 SQIVND (reference sequence). This CDR3 comprises 14 residues. In DNA, the CDR3 is TGTGCCAGTAGCGATGACAGGGTTGGTGAAAAACTGTTTTTT. It translates to CASSDDRVGEKLFF.

The chain is built from TRBV18 and TRBJ2-7, with a possible D match to TRBD2 (6 bases). This CDR3 is 16 amino acids long. V was shortened by 2 bases and J by 0 bases, with 14 bases between the two germline ends. Looked up from germline, CDR1 is KGHSH and CDR2 is LQKENI. CDR3 region: CASSPGGWARSYEQYF. The CDR3 DNA is TGTGCCAGCTCACCAGGGGGGTGGGCCCGCTCCTACGAGCAGTACTTC.

This clone was detected a few times. The chain joins TRBV19 to TRBJ1-3; D is possibly TRBD1 (5 bases). Trimming took off 7 bases at V and 0 bases at J, with 13 bases between the two ends. The CDR3 length is 15 residues. Germline CDR1 LNHDA, CDR2 SQIVND (reference sequence). This CDR3 is CASKGQSSSGNTIYF. Written as DNA, the CDR3 is TGTGCCAGTAAGGGGCAGTCGAGCTCTGGAAACACCATATATTTT.

The chain is built from TRBV9 and TRBJ1-2, with D hard to call. Germline V CDR1 and CDR2: SGDLS, YYNGEE. This CDR3 has 15 amino acids. V dropped 5 bases and J dropped 6 bases, with 20 bases sitting between them. Here the CDR3 reads CASSRSIQQTDGYTF. The CDR3 DNA sequence: TGTGCCAGCAGTCGCTCGATACAGCAGACCGATGGCTACACCTTC.

The chain is built from TRBV5-4 and TRBJ2-3; 9 bases agree with TRBD2. CDR1 is SGHNT, CDR2 YYREEE, per germline (reference sequence). J lost 4 bases, V lost 1 base, and 7 bases had no gene match. CDR3 length: 16 residues. The CDR3 is CASSLSAGGLADTQYF. Here the CDR3 DNA reads TGTGCCAGCAGCTTGAGTGCGGGAGGGTTGGCAGATACGCAGTATTTT. The complete variable domain, with remaining parts taken from reference TRBV5-4 and TRBJ2-3, reads ETGVTQSPTHLIKTRGQQVTLRCSSQSGHNTVSWYQQALGQGPQFIFQYYREEENGRGNFPPRFSGLQFPNYSSELNVNALELDDSALYLCASSLSAGGLADTQYFGPGTRLTVL.

This clone was detected once. Here the CDR3 reads CASTGMGAFYGYTF. In DNA form, the CDR3 reads TGTGCCAGCACCGGAATGGGGGCCTTCTATGGCTACACCTTC. The chain recombines TRBV6-5 with TRBJ1-2; possibly TRBD1 for D (6 bases). This CDR3 is built from 14 residues. Trimming took 7 bases from V and 4 from J, leaving 16 bases between them. Germline CDR1 is MNHEY and CDR2 is SVGAGI.

This clone came up once. The chain has TRBV28 and TRBJ2-1; D perhaps matches TRBD2 (5 bases). Trimming stripped 6 bases from V and 1 base from J, with 13 bases between. Germline V lookup: CDR1 MDHEN, CDR2 SYDVKM. The CDR3 has 15 amino acids. The CDR3 spells CASSPRAASYNEQFF. CDR3 bases: TGTGCCAGCAGCCCCAGAGCGGCATCCTACAATGAGCAGTTCTTC.

The chain couples TRBV3-1 (or the pseudogene TRBV3-2) to TRBJ2-7; D is uncertain. This CDR3 has 14 residues. V gave up 4 bases and J gave up 0 bases, with 10 bases separating them. Germline values: CDR1 LGHDT, CDR2 YNNKEL (reference sequence). The CDR3 nucleotides read TGTGCCAGCAGCCTAAGAGCAAACTCCTACGAGCAGTACTTC. Its translation is CASSLRANSYEQYF.

This clone was seen a single time. The genes are TRBV3-1 (or the pseudogene TRBV3-2) and TRBJ1-3, with D possibly being TRBD1 (6 bases). Germline values: CDR1 LGHDT, CDR2 YNNKEL (reference sequence). The ends were cut back, 7 bases at V and 2 bases at J, with 9 bases in the middle. The CDR3 extends over 13 amino acids. The CDR3 is CASTRTAGNTIYF. The CDR3 DNA reads TGTGCCAGCACCCGGACAGCTGGAAACACCATATATTTT.

The chain carries TRBV11-2 and TRBJ2-3; possible D gene TRBD2, 6 bases. Trimming took 1 base from V and 4 from J, leaving 12 bases between them. Germline assignment: CDR1 SGHAT and CDR2 FQNNGV. The CDR3 sequence is 15 residues long. The CDR3 DNA reads as TGTGCCAGCAGCTTAGTCTCGGGAGAGGCAGATACGCAGTATTTT. It translates to CASSLVSGEADTQYF.

V gene TRBV24-1 combines with J gene TRBJ2-3; 11 positions match TRBD2. Germline CDR1 and CDR2: KGHDR and SFDVKD. CDR3 size: 20 residues. V gave up 3 bases and J gave up 0 bases; unmatched junction bases: 13. CDR3 sequence reads: CATSDQPGTSGRASTDTQYF. The CDR3 DNA follows: TGTGCCACCAGTGATCAACCCGGGACTAGCGGTCGTGCTAGCACAGATACGCAGTATTTT.

The chain couples TRBV18 to TRBJ2-7, with no clear D. The V end lost 1 base, the J end lost 4 bases, and 8 bases lay between the germline ends. This CDR3 spans 13 amino acids. In germline, CDR1 is KGHSH, CDR2 LQKENI. The CDR3: CASSPQLQYEQYF. CDR3 in DNA: TGTGCCAGCTCACCACAACTACAATACGAGCAGTACTTC.

This chain links TRBV18 with TRBJ2-3; 13 bases map to TRBD2. Germline V gives CDR1 KGHSH, CDR2 LQKENI. V trimming: 4 bases; J trimming: 3 bases; junction bases outside the gene matches: 10. The CDR3 contains 18 residues. Here the CDR3 DNA reads TGTGCCAGCTCACAAACTAGCGGGAGGGCCCAAAGGACAGATACGCAGTATTTT. Protein: CASSQTSGRAQRTDTQYF.

This clone was counted only a few times. V usage is TRBV7-9 and J usage is TRBJ2-3, with 14 bases that match TRBD2. V was pared by 5 bases and J by 6 bases, with 4 bases of the junction left unmatched. This CDR3 is 15 amino acids long. The germline V gene has CDR1 SEHNR and CDR2 FQNEAQ (reference sequence). The CDR3 DNA follows: TGTGCCAGCAGCATCGGGACTAGCGGGAGCGATACGCAGTATTTT. It encodes CASSIGTSGSDTQYF.

Concerning this clone: Other DNA sequences in this specimen translate into the identical CDR3. V is TRBV19 and J is TRBJ1-1; no clear D gene. CDR3 size: 13 residues. V lost 6 bases and J lost 0, with 8 bases in between. Germline V gene lookup returns CDR1 LNHDA and CDR2 SQIVND (reference sequence). CDR3 region: CASSTQMNTEAFF. Written as DNA, the CDR3 is TGTGCCAGTAGCACACAGATGAACACTGAAGCTTTCTTT.

The CDR3, as DNA: TGTGCCAGCAGCGGGGGCGCAGGGGATATGAACACTGAAGCTTTCTTT. This sequence encodes CASSGGAGDMNTEAFF. The chain links TRBV5-4 to TRBJ1-1; D possibly corresponds to TRBD1 (6 bases). The V and J ends lost 4 bases and 0 bases respectively, with 16 bases between them. Germline-derived CDR1 and CDR2 are SGHNT and YYREEE (reference sequence). The CDR3 length is 16 residues.

The V and J genes are TRBV27 and TRBJ2-1; D possibly corresponds to TRBD2 (5 bases). The V end was cut by 3 bases, the J end by 7 bases, with 7 bases between. Germline V gives CDR1 MNHEY, CDR2 SMNVEV (reference sequence). The CDR3 extends over 12 amino acids. CDR3 sequence (DNA): TGTGCCAGCAGTTTCCCGGGAAATGAGCAGTTCTTC. It specifies CASSFPGNEQFF.

This chain connects TRBV18 to TRBJ2-1, with 7 bases that match TRBD1. The CDR3 totals 16 residues. Germline-derived CDR1 and CDR2 are KGHSH and LQKENI. V shed 3 bases, J shed 0 bases, and the junction held 5 bases outside the gene matches. The CDR3 DNA reads as TGTGCCAGCTCACCGAAGACAGGGCACTCCTACAATGAGCAGTTCTTC. It translates to CASSPKTGHSYNEQFF.

The count of this clone is one. This chain connects TRBV29-1 to TRBJ2-7; tentatively, D is TRBD1 (5 bases). Trimming removed 2 bases at V and 3 bases at J, with 5 bases between. The CDR3 has 11 residues. CDR1 and CDR2 (germline): SQVTM, ANQGSEA. CDR3 coding DNA: TGCAGCGTTGAAAGGGGCTACGAGCAGTACTTC. Amino acid sequence: CSVERGYEQYF.

V is TRBV29-1 and J is TRBJ2-3; D is perhaps TRBD2 (5 bases). Deletions cut 4 bases from V and 0 bases from J, with 11 bases between. Germline values: CDR1 SQVTM, CDR2 ANQGSEA. There are 14 residues in the CDR3. The CDR3 loop is CSVGRTGSTDTQYF. CDR3 sequence (DNA): TGCAGCGTTGGGAGGACGGGTAGCACAGATACGCAGTATTTT.

This clone has more than one count but fewer than ten. The CDR3: CATSDFKGARPYEQYF. CDR3 DNA: TGTGCCACCAGTGATTTTAAAGGCGCGCGGCCCTACGAGCAGTACTTC. This rearrangement joins TRBV24-1 to TRBJ2-7; D gene unclear. CDR1 and CDR2 from the germline V gene are KGHDR and SFDVKD. The CDR3 consists of 16 residues. V lost 1 base, J lost 2 bases, and 14 bases lay in between.

This clone was found once. The rearrangement uses TRBV5-5 and TRBJ2-7; TRBD2 might be the D (5 bases). The CDR3 runs 14 residues. Trimming cost V 0 bases and J 2 bases, with 9 bases left between them. Germline CDR1 is SGHKS and CDR2 is YYEKEE (reference sequence). The DNA of the CDR3 is TGTGCCAGCAGCTTGGGAGCGACTACCTACGAGCAGTACTTC. Its translation is CASSLGATTYEQYF.

The rearrangement links TRBV9 to TRBJ2-7, with D possibly being TRBD1 (5 bases). The CDR3 sequence is 15 residues long. The germline CDR1 and CDR2 sequences are SGDLS and YYNGEE. The V end was cut by 4 bases, the J end by 1 base, with 15 bases between. CDR3 DNA sequence: TGTGCCAGCAGCCCCCGGGCAGGGTTGTCCTACGAGCAGTACTTC. Translating gives CASSPRAGLSYEQYF.

The chain employs TRBV18 and TRBJ2-7, with 14 bases that match TRBD2. CDR1 is KGHSH and CDR2 is LQKENI in the germline V gene. The CDR3 totals 17 residues. The junction had 14 bases not matched to a gene; V was cut back by 6 bases and J by 7 bases. DNA for the CDR3: TGTGCCAGCTCCCCTGGACTAGCGGGAGGTCCCTTGGGGGAGCAGTACTTC. Translating it yields CASSPGLAGGPLGEQYF.